This TCR beta chain was obtained from a study of cytomegalovirus exposure and HLA in healthy donors. Germline assignment: CDR1 MDHEN and CDR2 SYDVKM. CDR3 length: 14 amino acids. Trimming cost V 5 bases and J 4 bases; bases outside gene matches: 5. PCR employed 60 Vbeta and 13 Jbeta primers. The repertoire was sequenced with immunoSEQ multiplex PCR; TCRdb's copy has only in-frame clones and lacks some. The sample lists approximately 150,000 clones, roughly 80% occurring once. This sequence joins TRBV28 and TRBJ1-3; 7 nucleotides line up with TRBD1. The clonotype comes from a male donor in good health and CMV-seronegative. The sequenced material came from PBMCs. CDR3 in DNA: TGTGCCAGCAGTGACGGGACAGAAGGAAACACCATATATTTT. Protein: CASSDGTEGNTIYF. The full variable domain, completed using reference TRBV28 and TRBJ1-3, is DVKVTQSSRYLVKRTGEKVFLECVQDMDHENMFWYRQDPGLGLRLIYFSYDVKMKEKGDIPEGYSVSREKKERFSLILESASTNQTSMYLCASSDGTEGNTIYFGEGSWLTVV.